The 17 T cell receptor beta chains below were found in one sample sequenced in a study of CD8 T cells in Susac syndrome (dated by TCRdb to the late 2010s). The library relied on the immunoSEQ multiplex PCR assay. RNA was extracted with the RNeasy kit and roughly 0.45 to 1 ug was reverse transcribed using random hexamers. TCRdb cleaned the public reads at Q25 with fastp, built clones with MiXCR and kept in-frame beta chains. A single entry per CDR3 protein holds the most common genes and DNA from its merged rows. This sample gives about 280,000 distinct CDR3 sequences in total; about 85% of them show up just once. Over 0.1% of the sample lies in the top ten. The sample consisted of CD8+ T cells from PBMCs. Receptors originate from a human donor with multiple sclerosis.

This sequence joins TRBV29-1 and TRBJ1-1, with D hard to call. Germline V lookup: CDR1 SQVTM, CDR2 ANQGSEA. Trimming took off 5 bases at V and 10 bases at J, with 17 bases between the two ends. The CDR3 has 12 amino acids. This CDR3 is CSVRALDPGAFF. CDR3 sequence (DNA): TGCAGCGTTCGAGCTCTCGATCCTGGAGCTTTCTTT.

V usage is TRBV6-5 and J usage is TRBJ2-1; weak D call: TRBD2 (5 bases). V gave up 6 bases and J gave up 7 bases, with 16 bases separating them. CDR3 size: 14 residues. CDR1 is MNHEY, CDR2 SVGAGI, per germline. The CDR3 DNA sequence: TGTGCCAGCAGCCTCGGGGATGGCATTAATGAGCAGTTCTTC. This codes for CASSLGDGINEQFF.

This chain links TRBV7-2 with TRBJ1-4; D is possibly TRBD1 (5 bases). Per the germline V gene, CDR1 is SGHTA and CDR2 is FQGNSA. CDR3 length: 11 amino acids. Trimming took 6 bases from V and 12 from J, leaving 11 bases between them. The CDR3 here is CASSSRGELFF. DNA of the CDR3: TGTGCCAGCAGTTCCCGGGGGGAACTGTTTTTT.

This clonotype is a singleton in its sample. The V gene is TRBV5-1, the J gene TRBJ1-1; 7 positions agree with TRBD1. Germline V gene data show CDR1 as SGHRS and CDR2 as YFSETQ. The J segment lost 4 bases and the V segment lost 5 bases, leaving 17 bases of the junction unmatched. The CDR3 length is 17 residues. The CDR3, as DNA: TGCGCCAGCAGAACCGTCAGACAGGGTCGGTGGGGCACTGAAGCTTTCTTT. Protein product: CASRTVRQGRWGTEAFF.

This chain joins TRBV6-5 and TRBJ2-1; no definite D call. This CDR3 spans 12 amino acids. The ends were cut back, 5 bases at V and 9 bases at J, with 11 bases in the middle. Germline V CDR1 and CDR2: MNHEY, SVGAGI. CDR3 in amino acids: CASSIRLGEQFF. The CDR3 DNA sequence: TGTGCCAGCAGTATCCGTTTGGGTGAGCAGTTCTTC.

V usage is TRBV20-1 and J usage is TRBJ1-2; TRBD1 might be the D (5 bases). CDR3 length equals 14 residues. V was trimmed by 0 bases and J by 5 bases, leaving 13 bases between them. Germline lookup yields CDR1 DFQATT and CDR2 SNEGSKA (reference sequence). CDR3 sequence (DNA): TGCAGTGCTAGAGATAAAGGCAGGGAATATGGCTACACCTTC. It translates to CSARDKGREYGYTF.

This clonotype was found a few times. The genes are TRBV6-1 and TRBJ2-7; 9 nucleotides match TRBD1. In germline, CDR1 is MNHNS, CDR2 SASEGT. This CDR3 comprises 14 residues. Losses at the gene ends were 5 bases for V and 5 bases for J; bases not matched to a gene: 7. CDR3 region: CASSTGTGTHEQYF. The CDR3 DNA follows: TGTGCCAGCAGTACTGGGACAGGGACCCACGAGCAGTACTTC.

The chain recombines TRBV12-3 or TRBV12-4 with TRBJ2-7, with 14 positions matching TRBD2. V lost 6 bases, J lost 6 bases, and 7 bases stayed unmatched. This CDR3 comprises 15 residues. The CDR3 DNA is TGTGCCAGCAGCATGGGACTAGCGGGAGTCCCCGAGCAGTACTTC. Its translation: CASSMGLAGVPEQYF.

CDR3 region: CASSKTPGQGPGELFF. The CDR3 DNA follows: TGTGCCAGTAGTAAGACCCCGGGACAGGGACCCGGGGAGCTGTTTTTT. The chain employs TRBV19 and TRBJ2-2; TRBD1 agrees at 9 bases. V lost 4 bases, J lost 6 bases, and 9 bases stayed unmatched. The CDR3 loop spans 16 amino acids. Germline V CDR1 and CDR2: LNHDA, SQIVND (reference sequence).

The chain combines TRBV28 with TRBJ2-1, with 7 positions matching TRBD1. The CDR3 runs 17 residues. The J segment lost 0 bases and the V segment lost 10 bases, leaving 15 bases of the junction unmatched. Germline V lookup: CDR1 MDHEN, CDR2 SYDVKM. In DNA form, the CDR3 reads TGTGCCAATTCCCGGGACAGAGCCAAGAGCTCCTACAATGAGCAGTTCTTC. As protein: CANSRDRAKSSYNEQFF.

This clonotype was recorded only once. The CDR3 protein is CASSLSGNRDRNQPQHF. The CDR3 nucleotides read TGTGCCAGCAGTTTAAGCGGGAACAGGGATCGGAATCAGCCCCAGCATTTT. The rearrangement uses TRBV7-2 and TRBJ1-5; D may be TRBD1 (6 bases). The CDR3 runs to 17 residues. Trimming removed 6 bases from V and 4 bases from J, with 22 bases in between. Germline V gives CDR1 SGHTA, CDR2 FQGNSA.

This clonotype was observed a few times. This chain joins TRBV25-1 and TRBJ2-3; a possible D gene is TRBD1 (6 bases). The CDR3 runs 16 residues. Per germline, CDR1 MGHDK and CDR2 SYGVNS. V was trimmed by 1 base and J by 2 bases, leaving 13 bases between them. CDR3 DNA: TGTGCCAGCAGTGAATGGGCAGGGGACCCCACAGATACGCAGTATTTT. Its protein product is CASSEWAGDPTDTQYF.

The genes are TRBV14 and TRBJ2-7; 7 bases agree with TRBD2. J was trimmed by 1 base and V by 1 base; bases with no gene match: 7. Germline CDR1 reads SGHDN; CDR2 reads FVKESK. This CDR3 spans 16 amino acids. CDR3 DNA sequence: TGTGCCAGCAGCCAAGGCGGGAGTCTCGGGTCCTACGAGCAGTACTTC. Its translation: CASSQGGSLGSYEQYF.

The V gene is TRBV29-1, the J gene TRBJ2-1; D might be TRBD2 (6 bases). V was pared by 3 bases and J by 7 bases, with 16 bases between. The germline V gene has CDR1 SQVTM and CDR2 ANQGSEA. The CDR3 covers 14 residues. CDR3: CSVEMLAVTNEQFF. The CDR3 DNA sequence: TGCAGCGTTGAGATGTTAGCGGTAACTAATGAGCAGTTCTTC.

The chain couples TRBV6-1 to TRBJ2-4; tentative D call: TRBD1 (5 bases). V was trimmed by 6 bases and J by 9 bases, leaving 18 bases between them. From germline, CDR1 is MNHNS and CDR2 SASEGT. CDR3 length equals 14 residues. Here the CDR3 reads CASRAPWAGLIQYF. CDR3 coding DNA: TGTGCCAGCAGAGCACCCTGGGCAGGGCTCATTCAGTACTTC.

J is TRBJ2-1 and V is TRBV19; 9 nucleotides match TRBD2. The CDR3 covers 14 residues. After removal of 7 bases from V and 4 bases from J, the junction contained 5 bases not matched to a gene. Germline loops: CDR1 LNHDA, CDR2 SQIVND (reference sequence). CDR3 bases: TGTGCCAGTACCCCCGCGGGAGGGTACAATGAGCAGTTCTTC. It codes for CASTPAGGYNEQFF.

CDR3: CASSQDPGRGGELFF. Here the CDR3 DNA reads TGCGCCAGCAGCCAAGATCCAGGGAGGGGCGGGGAGCTGTTTTTT. V is TRBV4-1 and J is TRBJ2-2, with 7 bases matching TRBD2. The germline gives CDR1 MGHRA, CDR2 YSYEKL. The V and J ends lost 0 bases and 7 bases, in that order; junction bases with no gene match: 5. The CDR3 runs 15 residues.